This TCR beta chain was documented in a study of blood T cell repertoires in COVID-19. At the level of the study: The origin of the acute and convalescent COVID-19 samples was the United States, Italy and Spain. From T cells, B-cell-depleted T cells, or PBMCs came the material, which was cDNA or gDNA.

The CDR3 consists of 16 residues. Losses at the gene ends were 5 bases for V and 5 bases for J; bases not matched to a gene: 13. Germline CDR1 MDHEN, CDR2 SYDVKM. As originally analysed: It was from reference gene primer amplification that nucleated cell counts were estimated. The data were produced by immunoSEQ multiplex PCR, yet TCRdb's version contains in-frame clones alone and is incomplete. The V and J calls and clone size were taken over from that table, and D and trimming were inferred from the DNA. The sample includes more than 85,000 clones, less than 85% of them seen just once. The V and J genes are TRBV28 and TRBJ2-7, with TRBD2 matching over 9 bases. Sequencing was done on a sample of peripheral blood. The clonotype comes from an older woman with acute or convalescent COVID-19. Written as DNA, the CDR3 is TGTGCCAGCAGTCCCTACATTGGGCGGGGGGGCAACGAGCAGTACTTC. Translation: CASSPYIGRGGNEQYF.